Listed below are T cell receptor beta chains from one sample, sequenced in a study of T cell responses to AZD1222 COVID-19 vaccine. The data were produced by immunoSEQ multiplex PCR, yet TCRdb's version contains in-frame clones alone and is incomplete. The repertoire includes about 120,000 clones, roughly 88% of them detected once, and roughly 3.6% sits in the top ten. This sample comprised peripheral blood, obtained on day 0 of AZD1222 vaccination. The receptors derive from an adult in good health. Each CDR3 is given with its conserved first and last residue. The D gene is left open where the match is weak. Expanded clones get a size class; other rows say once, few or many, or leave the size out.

CDR3 DNA: TGTGCCAGCAGCATTGGACTAGCGGGGGGGGCAGATACGCAGTATTTT
CDR3 protein: CASSIGLAGGADTQYF
clone size: NA
J gene: TRBJ2-3
D gene: TRBD2
V gene: TRBV5-8

CDR3 DNA: TGTGCCAGCAGCCCCGCGGGAGGGGGCTATGGCTACACCTTC
CDR3 protein: CASSPAGGGYGYTF
clone size: NA
J gene: TRBJ1-2
D gene: NA
V gene: TRBV7-6

CDR3 DNA: TGTGCCAGCAGCCCCGGGATTTCCGGCTACACCTTC
CDR3 protein: CASSPGISGYTF
clone size: NA
J gene: TRBJ1-2
D gene: NA
V gene: TRBV2

CDR3 DNA: TGTGCCAGCTTCACGGAAGTTAAAACCCACTATGGCTACACCTTC
CDR3 protein: CASFTEVKTHYGYTF
clone size: NA
J gene: TRBJ1-2
D gene: NA
V gene: TRBV6-5

CDR3 DNA: TGTGCCAGCAGCTCGCCGGCCAGGGGAACTGAAGCTTTCTTT
CDR3 protein: CASSSPARGTEAFF
clone size: few
J gene: TRBJ1-1
D gene: NA
V gene: TRBV5-4

CDR3 DNA: TGTGCCAGCAGTGAGTCTGGAGGGTCTAATGAAAAACTGTTTTTT
CDR3 protein: CASSESGGSNEKLFF
clone size: NA
J gene: TRBJ1-4
D gene: NA
V gene: TRBV25-1

CDR3 DNA: TGTGCCAGCAGCGTCGCACTACTGAAAACAGGGAATCAAGAGACCCAGTACTTC
CDR3 protein: CASSVALLKTGNQETQYF
clone size: NA
J gene: TRBJ2-5
D gene: NA
V gene: TRBV7-8

CDR3 DNA: TGCGCCAGCAGCCCTCCGGGAGGTCAAGAGACCCAGTACTTC
CDR3 protein: CASSPPGGQETQYF
clone size: once
J gene: TRBJ2-5
D gene: TRBD2
V gene: TRBV5-1

CDR3 DNA: TGTGCCACCAGCAGAGATGCGCTGCAGGCCCTGAACACTGAAGCTTTCTTT
CDR3 protein: CATSRDALQALNTEAFF
clone size: NA
J gene: TRBJ1-1
D gene: NA
V gene: TRBV15

CDR3 DNA: TGTGCCAGCTCACCGACAGGGACCGGTCAGCCCCAGCATTTT
CDR3 protein: CASSPTGTGQPQHF
clone size: once
J gene: TRBJ1-5
D gene: TRBD1
V gene: TRBV18

CDR3 DNA: TGCAGCGTTGAAGATCGGAATTGGGCAGGGGGCGCGGTCACTGAAGCTTTCTTT
CDR3 protein: CSVEDRNWAGGAVTEAFF
clone size: NA
J gene: TRBJ1-1
D gene: TRBD1
V gene: TRBV29-1

CDR3 DNA: TGCGCCAGCAGCTCCGGACAGCTTATCACAGATACGCAGTATTTT
CDR3 protein: CASSSGQLITDTQYF
clone size: NA
J gene: TRBJ2-3
D gene: NA
V gene: TRBV5-1

CDR3 DNA: TGTGCCAGTAGTGCCAGGGGGGGGCAGGATACGCAGTATTTT
CDR3 protein: CASSARGGQDTQYF
clone size: once
J gene: TRBJ2-3
D gene: NA
V gene: TRBV19

CDR3 DNA: TGTGCCAGCAGTTTAGGGGGGACAGGGGATAACACTGAAGCTTTCTTT
CDR3 protein: CASSLGGTGDNTEAFF
clone size: NA
J gene: TRBJ1-1
D gene: TRBD1
V gene: TRBV28

CDR3 DNA: TGTGCCAGCAGGATACTCGGAGGGGCCTATGCCGGCTACACCTTC
CDR3 protein: CASRILGGAYAGYTF
clone size: NA
J gene: TRBJ1-2
D gene: NA
V gene: TRBV28

CDR3 DNA: TGTGCCAGCAGGGCAGGGGCTGCCTACAATGAGCAGTTCTTC
CDR3 protein: CASRAGAAYNEQFF
clone size: NA
J gene: TRBJ2-1
D gene: NA
V gene: TRBV7-2

CDR3 DNA: TGTGCCAGCAGCCAAGACATCCGTGGGACTGAAGCTTTCTTT
CDR3 protein: CASSQDIRGTEAFF
clone size: NA
J gene: TRBJ1-1
D gene: NA
V gene: TRBV14

CDR3 DNA: TGTGCCAGCACCCCCGGGGACAGGGAAAGCGAAAAACTGTTTTTT
CDR3 protein: CASTPGDRESEKLFF
clone size: many
J gene: TRBJ1-4
D gene: TRBD1
V gene: TRBV25-1

CDR3 DNA: TGTGCCAGCAGCCGGGGTTTCCTCTTAGAGCAGTACTTC
CDR3 protein: CASSRGFLLEQYF
clone size: NA
J gene: TRBJ2-7
D gene: NA
V gene: TRBV11-1

CDR3 DNA: TGTGCCAGCAGCCAAGATCCGTCCCAAGAGACCCAGTACTTC
CDR3 protein: CASSQDPSQETQYF
clone size: NA
J gene: TRBJ2-5
D gene: NA
V gene: TRBV3-1/TRBV3-2

CDR3 DNA: TGTGCCAGCATGCCTCGGGCGGGGCCCACCTACGAGCAGTACTTC
CDR3 protein: CASMPRAGPTYEQYF
clone size: NA
J gene: TRBJ2-7
D gene: NA
V gene: TRBV9

CDR3 DNA: TGTGCCAGCAGTTTAATCGCGTGGCACGGCGGGAATTCACCCCTCCACTTT
CDR3 protein: CASSLIAWHGGNSPLHF
clone size: NA
J gene: TRBJ1-6
D gene: NA
V gene: TRBV27

CDR3 DNA: TGTGCCAGCAGCCAAGATCTAGGGGGGAGTCATGGCTACACCTTC
CDR3 protein: CASSQDLGGSHGYTF
clone size: NA
J gene: TRBJ1-2
D gene: NA
V gene: TRBV3-1/TRBV3-2

CDR3 DNA: TGTGCCAGCAGCCCGTGGCAGGGGGCTTCTTCACCCCTCCACTTT
CDR3 protein: CASSPWQGASSPLHF
clone size: NA
J gene: TRBJ1-6
D gene: TRBD1
V gene: TRBV2

CDR3 DNA: TGTGCCAGCGCTCAGACTGGGGGGCGCGAGGTCTATGGCTACACCTTC
CDR3 protein: CASAQTGGREVYGYTF
clone size: NA
J gene: TRBJ1-2
D gene: NA
V gene: TRBV14

CDR3 DNA: TGTGCCAGCACCTCTGGTGGTCAGCCCCAGCATTTT
CDR3 protein: CASTSGGQPQHF
clone size: NA
J gene: TRBJ1-5
D gene: NA
V gene: TRBV7-2

CDR3 DNA: TGTGCCAGCAGCCTGACAGGGATCACTGAAGCTTTCTTT
CDR3 protein: CASSLTGITEAFF
clone size: NA
J gene: TRBJ1-1
D gene: TRBD1
V gene: TRBV12-3/TRBV12-4

CDR3 DNA: TGTGCCAGCAGCTTGGGAACAGGGGTAACTGAAGCTTTCTTT
CDR3 protein: CASSLGTGVTEAFF
clone size: NA
J gene: TRBJ1-1
D gene: TRBD1
V gene: TRBV7-8

CDR3 DNA: TGTGCCAGCAGTTACGAGCCAGTTGCAACTAATGAAAAACTGTTTTTT
CDR3 protein: CASSYEPVATNEKLFF
clone size: NA
J gene: TRBJ1-4
D gene: NA
V gene: TRBV6-5

CDR3 DNA: TGCGCCAGCAGCTTAGGGACAGGGTTGAGTTCACCCCTCCACTTT
CDR3 protein: CASSLGTGLSSPLHF
clone size: NA
J gene: TRBJ1-6
D gene: TRBD1
V gene: TRBV5-1

CDR3 DNA: TGCAGCGTTGAAGATGGGAACATAGATGGCTACACCTTC
CDR3 protein: CSVEDGNIDGYTF
clone size: NA
J gene: TRBJ1-2
D gene: NA
V gene: TRBV29-1

CDR3 DNA: TGTGCCAGTAGTTTCGACCCAGGGAACACTGAAGCTTTCTTT
CDR3 protein: CASSFDPGNTEAFF
clone size: NA
J gene: TRBJ1-1
D gene: NA
V gene: TRBV19

CDR3 DNA: TGTGCCAGTTCCGGACAGGAAGCGTATAATTCACCCCTCCACTTT
CDR3 protein: CASSGQEAYNSPLHF
clone size: NA
J gene: TRBJ1-6
D gene: TRBD1
V gene: TRBV18

CDR3 DNA: TGTGCCAGCAGCTTAACCCCCGGGAACGCCTACAATGAGCAGTTCTTC
CDR3 protein: CASSLTPGNAYNEQFF
clone size: NA
J gene: TRBJ2-1
D gene: NA
V gene: TRBV7-2

CDR3 DNA: TGTGCCAGCAGCCCCTTACCGACAGGGAGGTTATCGATGGAGACCCAGTACTTC
CDR3 protein: CASSPLPTGRLSMETQYF
clone size: NA
J gene: TRBJ2-5
D gene: NA
V gene: TRBV14

CDR3 DNA: TGTGCCAGCAGCCATACTAGTCGGGGCAGGGGAGATATGCAGCCCCAGCATTTT
CDR3 protein: CASSHTSRGRGDMQPQHF
clone size: NA
J gene: TRBJ1-5
D gene: NA
V gene: TRBV4-2

CDR3 DNA: TGTGCCAGCAGCTTGGAAGAGGGGCTGGGAGAGACCCAGTACTTC
CDR3 protein: CASSLEEGLGETQYF
clone size: NA
J gene: TRBJ2-5
D gene: NA
V gene: TRBV5-6

CDR3 DNA: TGTGCCAGCAGCTCAGACACATTTCAGCCCCAGCATTTT
CDR3 protein: CASSSDTFQPQHF
clone size: few
J gene: TRBJ1-5
D gene: NA
V gene: TRBV7-8

CDR3 DNA: TGCGCCAGCAGCCAAGTGAGCGGGGGGGCCTCCTACGAGCAGTACTTC
CDR3 protein: CASSQVSGGASYEQYF
clone size: NA
J gene: TRBJ2-7
D gene: TRBD2
V gene: TRBV4-1

CDR3 DNA: TGTGCCAGCTCACCAGGGTCTGAAGCTTTCTTT
CDR3 protein: CASSPGSEAFF
clone size: few
J gene: TRBJ1-1
D gene: NA
V gene: TRBV18

CDR3 DNA: TGCGCCAGCAGCTTGGGAGGGCAATCTAATCAGCCCCAGCATTTT
CDR3 protein: CASSLGGQSNQPQHF
clone size: NA
J gene: TRBJ1-5
D gene: NA
V gene: TRBV5-1

CDR3 DNA: TGTGCCAGCAGCCCCCCGGGACAGGACTATGGCTACACCTTC
CDR3 protein: CASSPPGQDYGYTF
clone size: NA
J gene: TRBJ1-2
D gene: TRBD1
V gene: TRBV7-9

CDR3 DNA: TGTGCCAGCAGTTACTCGGGGGGTAGCTCCTACGAGCAGTACTTC
CDR3 protein: CASSYSGGSSYEQYF
clone size: NA
J gene: TRBJ2-7
D gene: NA
V gene: TRBV6-5

CDR3 DNA: TGTGCCAGTAGTATCATAGGGATGAACACTGAAGCTTTCTTT
CDR3 protein: CASSIIGMNTEAFF
clone size: NA
J gene: TRBJ1-1
D gene: NA
V gene: TRBV19

CDR3 DNA: TGTGCCAGCAGCCCACAGGGGGGTGAGACCCAGTACTTC
CDR3 protein: CASSPQGGETQYF
clone size: NA
J gene: TRBJ2-5
D gene: TRBD1
V gene: TRBV7-2

CDR3 DNA: TGTGCCAGCAGCTTAACTGGGACTAGCGTCGGTGAGACCCAGTACTTC
CDR3 protein: CASSLTGTSVGETQYF
clone size: NA
J gene: TRBJ2-5
D gene: TRBD2
V gene: TRBV7-3

CDR3 DNA: TGTGCCACCAGTGACCCCGGACTAGCGGGCGACACAGATACGCAGTATTTT
CDR3 protein: CATSDPGLAGDTDTQYF
clone size: NA
J gene: TRBJ2-3
D gene: TRBD2
V gene: TRBV24-1

CDR3 DNA: TGCAGTGCTAGTGGGGAGATGGGAAACACCATATATTTT
CDR3 protein: CSASGEMGNTIYF
clone size: NA
J gene: TRBJ1-3
D gene: NA
V gene: TRBV20-1

CDR3 DNA: TGTGCCAGCAGTGAAGTCGGAAGCAATCAGCCCCAGCATTTT
CDR3 protein: CASSEVGSNQPQHF
clone size: NA
J gene: TRBJ1-5
D gene: NA
V gene: TRBV2

CDR3 DNA: TGTGCCAGCAGCTTAGTAGGGCTAGCGGGGGTTACCGGGGAGCTGTTTTTT
CDR3 protein: CASSLVGLAGVTGELFF
clone size: NA
J gene: TRBJ2-2
D gene: TRBD2
V gene: TRBV7-2

CDR3 DNA: TGTGCCAGCAGCCAAGACCCTCAGTCTGGAAACACCATATATTTT
CDR3 protein: CASSQDPQSGNTIYF
clone size: NA
J gene: TRBJ1-3
D gene: NA
V gene: TRBV3-1/TRBV3-2

CDR3 DNA: TGTGCCAGTAGTATTTATTCAGGGGGTTCTACGGGAAACACCATATATTTT
CDR3 protein: CASSIYSGGSTGNTIYF
clone size: NA
J gene: TRBJ1-3
D gene: TRBD1
V gene: TRBV19

CDR3 DNA: TGTGCCACATGGAGCAGGGGAAATGAAAAACTGTTTTTT
CDR3 protein: CATWSRGNEKLFF
clone size: NA
J gene: TRBJ1-4
D gene: NA
V gene: TRBV19

CDR3 DNA: TGTGCCAGCAGTTACTCAGGGGAAGAGCAGTACTTC
CDR3 protein: CASSYSGEEQYF
clone size: NA
J gene: TRBJ2-7
D gene: NA
V gene: TRBV6-5

CDR3 DNA: TGTGCCAGCAGTCCGTCACGTGGTGAAGCTTTCTTT
CDR3 protein: CASSPSRGEAFF
clone size: once
J gene: TRBJ1-1
D gene: NA
V gene: TRBV12-3/TRBV12-4

CDR3 DNA: TGTGCCAGCAGCGTGAACCCCGGGGGGCAGGGGGCGCGGGATACGCAGTATTTT
CDR3 protein: CASSVNPGGQGARDTQYF
clone size: once
J gene: TRBJ2-3
D gene: NA
V gene: TRBV9